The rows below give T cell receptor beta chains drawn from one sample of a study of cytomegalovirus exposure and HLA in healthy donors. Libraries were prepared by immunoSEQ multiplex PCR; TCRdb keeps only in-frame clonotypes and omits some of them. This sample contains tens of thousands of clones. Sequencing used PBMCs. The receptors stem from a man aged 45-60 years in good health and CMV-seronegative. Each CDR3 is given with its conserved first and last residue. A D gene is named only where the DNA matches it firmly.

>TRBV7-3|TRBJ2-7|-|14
CASSLVAAAYEQYF
TGTGCCAGCAGCTTAGTTGCCGCAGCCTACGAGCAGTACTTC
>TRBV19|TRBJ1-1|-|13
CASSTGVDTEAFF
TGTGCCAGTAGTACAGGGGTCGACACTGAAGCTTTCTTT
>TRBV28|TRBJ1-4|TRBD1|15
CASSSGQGANEKLFF
TGTGCCAGCAGCTCCGGACAGGGAGCTAATGAAAAACTGTTTTTT
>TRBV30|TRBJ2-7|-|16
CAWSSAGHFWAYEQYF
TGTGCCTGGAGTTCAGCGGGACATTTTTGGGCCTACGAGCAGTACTTC
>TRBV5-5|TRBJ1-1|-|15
CASSPWGEANTEAFF
TGTGCCAGCAGCCCCTGGGGGGAAGCGAACACTGAAGCTTTCTTT
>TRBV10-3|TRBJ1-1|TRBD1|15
CAIRGTGTENTEAFF
TGTGCCATCAGGGGTACCGGGACAGAGAACACTGAAGCTTTCTTT
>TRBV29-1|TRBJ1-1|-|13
CSFRGQMNTEAFF
TGCAGCTTTCGGGGTCAGATGAACACTGAAGCTTTCTTT
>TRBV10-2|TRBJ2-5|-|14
CASSGQFDGETQYF
TGCGCCAGCAGCGGACAGTTCGACGGGGAGACCCAGTACTTC
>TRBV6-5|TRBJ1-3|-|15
CASSYSMAGGNTIYF
TGTGCCAGCAGTTACTCGATGGCAGGGGGAAACACCATATATTTT
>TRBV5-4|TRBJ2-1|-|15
CASSFGGGAYNEQFF
TGTGCCAGCAGCTTCGGCGGGGGCGCCTACAATGAGCAGTTCTTC
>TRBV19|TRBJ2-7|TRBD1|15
CASSMERDRGYEQYF
TGTGCCAGTAGTATGGAGCGAGACAGGGGGTACGAGCAGTACTTC
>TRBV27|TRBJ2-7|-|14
CASSLYRTSYEQYF
TGTGCCAGCAGTTTATACAGGACCTCCTACGAGCAGTACTTC
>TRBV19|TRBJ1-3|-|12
CASTGRENTIYF
TGTGCCAGTACAGGGAGGGAAAACACCATATATTTT
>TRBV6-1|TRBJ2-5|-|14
CASRRPRGGETQYF
TGTGCCAGCCGTCGACCCCGAGGCGGAGAGACCCAGTACTTC
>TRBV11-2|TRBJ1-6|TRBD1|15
CASSDQGAGNSPLHF
TGTGCCAGCAGCGACCAGGGGGCCGGTAATTCACCCCTCCACTTT
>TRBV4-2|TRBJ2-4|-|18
CASSQEGRVMLAKNIQYF
TGTGCCAGCAGCCAAGAAGGCAGGGTGATGCTAGCCAAAAACATTCAGTACTTC
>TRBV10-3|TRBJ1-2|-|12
CAISRQDYGYTF
TGTGCCATCAGTAGACAGGACTATGGCTACACCTTC
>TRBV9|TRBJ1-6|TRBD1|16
CASSPTGAAYNSPLHF
TGTGCCAGCAGCCCGACAGGGGCTGCCTATAATTCACCCCTCCACTTT
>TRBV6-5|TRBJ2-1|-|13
CASSSVTRGEQFF
TGTGCCAGCAGTTCCGTCACACGCGGTGAGCAGTTCTTC
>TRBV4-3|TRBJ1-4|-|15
CASSQGSSLNEKLFF
TGCGCCAGCAGCCAAGGGAGCAGCCTAAATGAAAAACTGTTTTTT
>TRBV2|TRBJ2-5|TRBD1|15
CASSTGQGTQETQYF
TGTGCCAGCAGCACAGGACAGGGGACCCAAGAGACCCAGTACTTC
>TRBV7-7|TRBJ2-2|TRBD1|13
CASSRQGTGELFF
TGTGCTAGCAGCCGACAGGGCACCGGGGAGCTGTTTTTT
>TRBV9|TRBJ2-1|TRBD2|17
CASSVGTSGGAYNEQFF
TGTGCCAGCAGCGTAGGCACTAGCGGGGGCGCCTACAATGAGCAGTTCTTC
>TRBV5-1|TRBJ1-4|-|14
CASSLVDSDEKLFF
TGCGCCAGCAGCTTGGTAGACAGCGATGAAAAACTGTTTTTT
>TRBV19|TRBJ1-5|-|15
CASRAGTPFGQPQHF
TGTGCCAGTAGGGCCGGGACTCCTTTCGGCCAGCCCCAGCATTTT
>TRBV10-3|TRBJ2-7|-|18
CAISGSPGGLRADYEQYF
TGTGCCATCAGTGGGAGCCCAGGGGGGCTTAGGGCCGACTACGAGCAGTACTTC
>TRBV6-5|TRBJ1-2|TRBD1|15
CASSSKGALLYGYTF
TGTGCCAGCAGTTCTAAGGGGGCCCTCCTCTATGGCTACACCTTC
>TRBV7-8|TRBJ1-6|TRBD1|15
CASSLGQGVNSPLHF
TGTGCCAGCAGCTTAGGGCAGGGGGTTAACTCACCCCTCCACTTT
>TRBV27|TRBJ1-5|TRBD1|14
CASSLGTELMPQHF
TGTGCCAGCAGTTTAGGGACAGAATTGATGCCCCAGCATTTT
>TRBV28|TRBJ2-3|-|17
CASIGAQQGSVTDTQYF
TGTGCCAGCATCGGTGCGCAGCAGGGCAGCGTCACAGATACGCAGTATTTT
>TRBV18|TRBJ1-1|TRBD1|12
CASSRDREEAFF
TGTGCCAGCTCCCGGGACAGGGAGGAAGCTTTCTTT
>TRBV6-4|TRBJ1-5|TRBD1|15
CASIGQVAAEEPQHF
TGTGCCAGCATTGGACAGGTAGCCGCAGAGGAGCCCCAGCATTTT
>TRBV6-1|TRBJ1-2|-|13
CASSEGTGGGYTF
TGTGCCAGCAGTGAAGGAACGGGGGGAGGCTACACCTTC
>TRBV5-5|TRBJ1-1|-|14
CASSLSQVNTEAFF
TGTGCCAGCAGCTTGTCACAAGTGAACACTGAAGCTTTCTTT
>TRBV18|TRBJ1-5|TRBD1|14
CASSPGTGNQPQHF
TGTGCCAGCTCACCAGGGACAGGGAATCAGCCCCAGCATTTT
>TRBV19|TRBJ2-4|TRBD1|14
CASQKGASGDIQYF
TGTGCCAGTCAAAAGGGGGCGAGTGGAGACATTCAGTACTTC
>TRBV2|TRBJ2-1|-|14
CASSGTQGPNEQFF
TGTGCCAGCAGTGGGACACAAGGGCCCAATGAGCAGTTCTTC
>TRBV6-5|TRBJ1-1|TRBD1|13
CASRAQGGTEAFF
TGTGCCAGCAGGGCACAGGGGGGGACTGAAGCTTTCTTT
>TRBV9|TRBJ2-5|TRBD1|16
CASSVTPNQGDETQYF
TGTGCCAGCAGCGTGACCCCTAATCAGGGGGACGAGACCCAGTACTTC
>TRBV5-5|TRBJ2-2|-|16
CASSWAGARNTGELFF
TGTGCCAGCAGCTGGGCTGGGGCAAGGAACACCGGGGAGCTGTTTTTT
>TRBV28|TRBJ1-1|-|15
CASTPDRSLNTEAFF
TGTGCCAGTACCCCGGACAGATCCTTGAACACTGAAGCTTTCTTT
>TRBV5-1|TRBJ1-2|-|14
CASSLATDPNGYTF
TGCGCCAGCAGCCTCGCGACAGACCCAAATGGCTACACCTTC
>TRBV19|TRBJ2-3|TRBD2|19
CASSPHRYGLAISTDTQYF
TGTGCCAGTAGTCCGCACAGGTACGGACTAGCAATTAGCACAGATACGCAGTATTTT
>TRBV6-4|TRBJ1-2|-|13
CASSDSGTYGYTF
TGTGCCAGCAGTGATTCAGGTACCTATGGCTACACCTTC
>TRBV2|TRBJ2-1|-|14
CASYQGWGYNEQFF
TGTGCCAGCTATCAGGGCTGGGGCTACAATGAGCAGTTCTTC
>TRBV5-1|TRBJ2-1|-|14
CASSLRGPYNEQFF
TGCGCCAGCAGCTTAAGAGGGCCCTACAATGAGCAGTTCTTC
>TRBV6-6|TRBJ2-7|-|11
CASSPSYEQYF
TGTGCCAGCAGTCCGTCCTACGAGCAGTACTTC
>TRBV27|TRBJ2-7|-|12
CAKQTASYEQYF
TGTGCCAAACAGACAGCCTCCTACGAGCAGTACTTC
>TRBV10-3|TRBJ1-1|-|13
CAISEAILEGAFF
TGTGCCATCAGTGAGGCCATCCTAGAGGGAGCTTTCTTT
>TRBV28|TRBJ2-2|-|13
CATLDGGIGELFF
TGTGCCACCCTCGACGGGGGAATCGGGGAGCTGTTTTTT
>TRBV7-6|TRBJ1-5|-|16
CASSPHPDRINQPQHF
TGTGCCAGCAGCCCCCACCCGGACAGAATCAATCAGCCCCAGCATTTT